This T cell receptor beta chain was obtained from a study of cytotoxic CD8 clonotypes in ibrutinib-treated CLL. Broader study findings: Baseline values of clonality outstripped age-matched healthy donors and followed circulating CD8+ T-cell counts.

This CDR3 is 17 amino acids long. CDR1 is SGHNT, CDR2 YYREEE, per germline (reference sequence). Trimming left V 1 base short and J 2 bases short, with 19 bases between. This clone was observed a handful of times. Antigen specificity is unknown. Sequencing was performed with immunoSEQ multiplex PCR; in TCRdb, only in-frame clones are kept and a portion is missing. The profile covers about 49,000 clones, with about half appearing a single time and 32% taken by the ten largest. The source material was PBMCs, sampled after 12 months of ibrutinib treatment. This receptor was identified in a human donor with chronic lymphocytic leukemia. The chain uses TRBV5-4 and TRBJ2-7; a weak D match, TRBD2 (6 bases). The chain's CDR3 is CASSLKSGPRGTYEQYF. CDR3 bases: TGTGCCAGCAGCTTGAAGTCAGGTCCCCGGGGGACCTACGAGCAGTACTTC.